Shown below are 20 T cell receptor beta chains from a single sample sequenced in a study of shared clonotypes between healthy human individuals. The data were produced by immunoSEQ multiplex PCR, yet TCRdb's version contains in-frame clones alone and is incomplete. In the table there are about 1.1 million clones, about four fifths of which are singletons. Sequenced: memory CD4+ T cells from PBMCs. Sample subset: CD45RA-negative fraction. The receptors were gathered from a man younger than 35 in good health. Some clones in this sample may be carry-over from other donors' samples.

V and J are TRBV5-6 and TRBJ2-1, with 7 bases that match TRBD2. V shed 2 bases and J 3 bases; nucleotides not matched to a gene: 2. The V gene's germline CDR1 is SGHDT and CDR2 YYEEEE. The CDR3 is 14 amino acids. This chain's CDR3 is CASSFQRDYNEQFF. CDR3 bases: TGTGCCAGCAGCTTCCAGCGGGACTACAATGAGCAGTTCTTC.

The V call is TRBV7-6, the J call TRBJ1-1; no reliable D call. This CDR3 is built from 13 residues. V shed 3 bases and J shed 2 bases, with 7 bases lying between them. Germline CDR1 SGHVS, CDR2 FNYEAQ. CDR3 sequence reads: CASSFSRNTEAFF. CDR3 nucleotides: TGTGCCAGCAGCTTCAGCAGAAACACTGAAGCTTTCTTT. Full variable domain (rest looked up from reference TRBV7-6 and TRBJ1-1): GAGVSQSPRYKVTKRGQDVALRCDPISGHVSLYWYRQALGQGPEFLTYFNYEAQQDKSGLPNDRFSAERPEGSISTLTIQRTEQRDSAMYRCASSFSRNTEAFFGQGTRLTVV.

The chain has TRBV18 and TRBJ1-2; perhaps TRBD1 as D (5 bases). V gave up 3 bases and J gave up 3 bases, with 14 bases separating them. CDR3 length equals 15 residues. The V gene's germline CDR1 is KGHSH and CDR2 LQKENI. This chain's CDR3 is CASSPSGRDHYGYTF. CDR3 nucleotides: TGTGCCAGCTCACCCTCGGGTAGGGACCACTATGGCTACACCTTC.

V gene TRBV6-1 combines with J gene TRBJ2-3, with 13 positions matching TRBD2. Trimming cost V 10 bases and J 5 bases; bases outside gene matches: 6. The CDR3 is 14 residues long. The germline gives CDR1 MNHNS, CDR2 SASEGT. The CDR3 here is CATGLAGVKDTQYF. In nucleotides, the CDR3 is TGTGCCACCGGACTAGCGGGAGTCAAAGATACGCAGTATTTT.

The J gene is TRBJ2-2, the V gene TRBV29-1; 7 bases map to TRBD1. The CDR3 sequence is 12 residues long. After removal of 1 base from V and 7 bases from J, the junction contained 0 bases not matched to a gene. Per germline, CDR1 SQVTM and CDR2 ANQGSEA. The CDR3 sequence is CSVEGQGGELFF. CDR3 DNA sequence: TGCAGCGTTGAAGGACAGGGCGGGGAGCTGTTTTTT.

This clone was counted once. The CDR3 nucleotides are TGTGCCAGCAGCTCTCCCCTCGCTGGAGTTAGCTACGAGCAGTACTTC. Translating gives CASSSPLAGVSYEQYF. V gene TRBV7-9 combines with J gene TRBJ2-7; D gene unclear. CDR1 is SEHNR, CDR2 FQNEAQ, per germline (reference sequence). This CDR3 is 16 amino acids long. V lost 4 bases, J lost 3 bases, and 19 bases lay in between.

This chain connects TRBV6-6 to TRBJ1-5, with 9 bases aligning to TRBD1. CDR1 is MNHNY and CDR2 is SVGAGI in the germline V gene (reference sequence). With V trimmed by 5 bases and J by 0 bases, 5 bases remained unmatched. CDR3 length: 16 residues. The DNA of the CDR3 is TGTGCCAGCAGTCTAACAGGGGGCCGTAGCAATCAGCCCCAGCATTTT. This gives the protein CASSLTGGRSNQPQHF.

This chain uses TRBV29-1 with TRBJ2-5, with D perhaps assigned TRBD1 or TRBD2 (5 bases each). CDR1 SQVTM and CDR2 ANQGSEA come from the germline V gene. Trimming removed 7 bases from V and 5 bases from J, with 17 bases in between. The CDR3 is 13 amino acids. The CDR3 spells CSGHRDLGETQYF. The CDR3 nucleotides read TGCAGCGGACACCGGGACCTTGGGGAGACCCAGTACTTC.

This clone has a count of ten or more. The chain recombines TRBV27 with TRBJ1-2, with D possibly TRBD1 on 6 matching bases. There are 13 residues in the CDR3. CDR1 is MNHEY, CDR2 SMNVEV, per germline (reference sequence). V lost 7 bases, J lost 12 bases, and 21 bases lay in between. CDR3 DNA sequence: TGTGCCAGCACGTCAGGGACACCCACTTTGAACACCTTC. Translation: CASTSGTPTLNTF.

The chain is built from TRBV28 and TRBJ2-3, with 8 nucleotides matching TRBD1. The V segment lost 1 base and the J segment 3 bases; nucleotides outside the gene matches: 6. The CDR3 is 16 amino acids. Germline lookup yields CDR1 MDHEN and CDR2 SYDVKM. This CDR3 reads CASSLLTGDVTDTQYF. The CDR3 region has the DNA TGTGCCAGCAGTTTATTGACAGGGGATGTGACAGATACGCAGTATTTT. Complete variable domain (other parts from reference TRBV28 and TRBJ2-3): DVKVTQSSRYLVKRTGEKVFLECVQDMDHENMFWYRQDPGLGLRLIYFSYDVKMKEKGDIPEGYSVSREKKERFSLILESASTNQTSMYLCASSLLTGDVTDTQYFGPGTRLTVL.

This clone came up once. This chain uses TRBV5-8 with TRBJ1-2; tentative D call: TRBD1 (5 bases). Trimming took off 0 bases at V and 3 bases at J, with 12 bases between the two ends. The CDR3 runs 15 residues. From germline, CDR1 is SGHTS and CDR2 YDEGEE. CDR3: CASSLDRQQDYGYTF. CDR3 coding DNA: TGTGCCAGCAGCTTGGATCGACAGCAAGACTATGGCTACACCTTC.

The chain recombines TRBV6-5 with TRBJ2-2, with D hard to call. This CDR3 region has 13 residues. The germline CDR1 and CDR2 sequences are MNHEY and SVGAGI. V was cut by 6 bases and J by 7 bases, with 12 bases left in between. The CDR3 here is CASSGLTSGELFF. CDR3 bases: TGTGCCAGCAGCGGGCTTACGAGCGGGGAGCTGTTTTTT.

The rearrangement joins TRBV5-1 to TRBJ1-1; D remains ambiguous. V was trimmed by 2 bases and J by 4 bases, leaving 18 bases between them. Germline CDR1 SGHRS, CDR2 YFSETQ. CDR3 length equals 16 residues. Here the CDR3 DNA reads TGCGCCAGCAGCTTTATCAGCCAGCGGGATGGCACTGAAGCTTTCTTT. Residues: CASSFISQRDGTEAFF.

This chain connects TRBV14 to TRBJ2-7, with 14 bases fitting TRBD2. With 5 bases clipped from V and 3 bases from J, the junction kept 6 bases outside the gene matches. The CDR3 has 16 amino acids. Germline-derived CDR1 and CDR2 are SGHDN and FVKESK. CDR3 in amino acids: CASSSGLAGGGYEQYF. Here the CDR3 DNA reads TGTGCCAGCAGCAGCGGACTAGCGGGAGGCGGCTACGAGCAGTACTTC.

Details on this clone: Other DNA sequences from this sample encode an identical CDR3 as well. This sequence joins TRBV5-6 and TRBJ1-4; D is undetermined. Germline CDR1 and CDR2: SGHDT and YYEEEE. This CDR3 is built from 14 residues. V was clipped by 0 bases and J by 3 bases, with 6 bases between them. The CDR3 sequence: CASSLGRSNEKLFF. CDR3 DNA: TGTGCCAGCAGCTTGGGCAGATCTAATGAAAAACTGTTTTTT.

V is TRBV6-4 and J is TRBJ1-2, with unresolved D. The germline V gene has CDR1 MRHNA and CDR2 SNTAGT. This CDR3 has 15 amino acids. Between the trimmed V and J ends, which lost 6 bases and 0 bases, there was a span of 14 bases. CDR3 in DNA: TGTGCCAGCAGGGCGGAACCCGGGTCTAACTATGGCTACACCTTC. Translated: CASRAEPGSNYGYTF.

The chain's CDR3 is CASSPWVGNMNTEAFF. Here the CDR3 DNA reads TGTGCCAGTAGTCCTTGGGTGGGAAACATGAACACTGAAGCTTTCTTT. The V and J genes are TRBV19 and TRBJ1-1, with unresolved D. The CDR3 runs 16 residues. V was cut by 5 bases and J by 0 bases, with 16 bases left in between. Germline values: CDR1 LNHDA, CDR2 SQIVND (reference sequence).

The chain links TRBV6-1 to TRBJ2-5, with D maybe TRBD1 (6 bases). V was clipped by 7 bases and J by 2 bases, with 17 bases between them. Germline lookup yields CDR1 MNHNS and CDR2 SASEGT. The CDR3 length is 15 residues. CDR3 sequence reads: CASKGFLDRQETQYF. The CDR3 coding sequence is TGTGCCAGCAAAGGCTTTCTGGACAGACAAGAGACCCAGTACTTC.

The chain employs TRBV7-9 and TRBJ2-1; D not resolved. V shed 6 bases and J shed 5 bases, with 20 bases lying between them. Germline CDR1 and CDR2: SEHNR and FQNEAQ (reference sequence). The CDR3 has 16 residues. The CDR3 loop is CASSPRLGPTNNEQFF. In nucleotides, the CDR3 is TGTGCCAGCAGTCCCAGGTTAGGACCGACAAACAATGAGCAGTTCTTC.

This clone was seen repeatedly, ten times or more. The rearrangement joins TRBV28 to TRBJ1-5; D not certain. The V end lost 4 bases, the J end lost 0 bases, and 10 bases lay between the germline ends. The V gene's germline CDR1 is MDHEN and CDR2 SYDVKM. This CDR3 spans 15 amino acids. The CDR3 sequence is CASSSGQTSNQPQHF. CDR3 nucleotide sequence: TGTGCCAGCAGTTCCGGTCAGACTAGCAATCAGCCCCAGCATTTT.